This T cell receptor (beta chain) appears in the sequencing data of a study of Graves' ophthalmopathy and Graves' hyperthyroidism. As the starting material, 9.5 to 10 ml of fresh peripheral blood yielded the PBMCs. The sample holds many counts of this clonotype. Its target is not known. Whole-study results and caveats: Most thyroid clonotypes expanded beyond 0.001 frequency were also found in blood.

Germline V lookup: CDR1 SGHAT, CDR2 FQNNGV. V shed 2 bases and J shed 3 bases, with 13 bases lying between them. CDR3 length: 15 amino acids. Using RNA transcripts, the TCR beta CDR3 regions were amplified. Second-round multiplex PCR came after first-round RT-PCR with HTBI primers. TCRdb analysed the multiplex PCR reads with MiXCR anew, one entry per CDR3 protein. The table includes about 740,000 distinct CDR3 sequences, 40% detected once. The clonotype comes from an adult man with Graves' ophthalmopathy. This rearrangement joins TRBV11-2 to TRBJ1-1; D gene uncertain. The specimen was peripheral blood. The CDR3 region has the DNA TGTGCCAGCAGCTTAAATGGGCCCTGGGACACTGAAGCTTTCTTT. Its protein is CASSLNGPWDTEAFF.